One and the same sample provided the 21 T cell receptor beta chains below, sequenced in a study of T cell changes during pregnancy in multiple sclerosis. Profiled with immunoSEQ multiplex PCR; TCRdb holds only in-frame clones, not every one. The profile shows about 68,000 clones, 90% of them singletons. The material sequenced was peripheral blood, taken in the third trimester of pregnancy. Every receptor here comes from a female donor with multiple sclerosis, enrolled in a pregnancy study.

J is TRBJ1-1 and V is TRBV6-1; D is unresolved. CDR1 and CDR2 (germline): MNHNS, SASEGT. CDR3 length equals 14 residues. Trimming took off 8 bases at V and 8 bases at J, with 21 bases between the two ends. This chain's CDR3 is CASELSGEGREAFF. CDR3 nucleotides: TGTGCCAGCGAACTTTCTGGGGAGGGAAGAGAAGCTTTCTTT.

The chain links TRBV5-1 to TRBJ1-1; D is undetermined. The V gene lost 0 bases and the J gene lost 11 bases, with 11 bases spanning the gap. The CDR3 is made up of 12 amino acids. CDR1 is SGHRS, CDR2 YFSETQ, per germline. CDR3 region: CASSLDVGRAFF. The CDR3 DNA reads TGCGCCAGCAGCTTGGACGTAGGGAGGGCTTTCTTT.

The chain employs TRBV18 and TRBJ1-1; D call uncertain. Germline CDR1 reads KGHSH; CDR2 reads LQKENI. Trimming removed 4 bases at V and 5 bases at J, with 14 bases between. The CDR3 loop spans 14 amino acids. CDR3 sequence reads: CASSLDTVRTEAFF. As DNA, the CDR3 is TGTGCCAGCTCACTCGATACCGTGCGGACTGAAGCTTTCTTT.

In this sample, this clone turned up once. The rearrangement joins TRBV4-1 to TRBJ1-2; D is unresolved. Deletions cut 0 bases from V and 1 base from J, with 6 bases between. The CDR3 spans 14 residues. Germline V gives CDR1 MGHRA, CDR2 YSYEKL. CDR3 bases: TGCGCCAGCAGCCAAGAATCGGTTAACTATGGCTACACCTTC. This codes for CASSQESVNYGYTF.

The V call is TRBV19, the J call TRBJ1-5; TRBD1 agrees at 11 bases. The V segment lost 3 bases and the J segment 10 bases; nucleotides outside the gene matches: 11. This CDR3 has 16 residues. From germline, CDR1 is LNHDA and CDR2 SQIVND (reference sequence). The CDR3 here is CASSIIGQGAQGPQHF. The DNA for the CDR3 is TGTGCCAGTAGTATTATAGGACAGGGGGCGCAGGGTCCCCAGCATTTT.

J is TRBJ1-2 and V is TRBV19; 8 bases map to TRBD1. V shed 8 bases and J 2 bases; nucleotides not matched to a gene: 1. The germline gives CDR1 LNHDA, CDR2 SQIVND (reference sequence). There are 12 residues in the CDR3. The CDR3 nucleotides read TGTGCCAGTCAGGGGGCGAACTATGGCTACACCTTC. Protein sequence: CASQGANYGYTF.

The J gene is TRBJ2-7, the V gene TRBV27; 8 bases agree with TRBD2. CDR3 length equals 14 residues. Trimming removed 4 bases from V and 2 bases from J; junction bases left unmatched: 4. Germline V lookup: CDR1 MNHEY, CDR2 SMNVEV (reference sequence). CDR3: CASSSRGGPYEQYF. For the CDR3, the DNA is TGTGCCAGCAGTTCCCGGGGGGGGCCCTACGAGCAGTACTTC.

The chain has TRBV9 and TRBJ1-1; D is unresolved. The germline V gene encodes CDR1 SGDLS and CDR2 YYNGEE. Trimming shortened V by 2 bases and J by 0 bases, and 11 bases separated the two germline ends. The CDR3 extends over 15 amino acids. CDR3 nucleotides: TGTGCCAGCAGCGTTACAGCTAACATGAACACTGAAGCTTTCTTT. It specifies CASSVTANMNTEAFF.

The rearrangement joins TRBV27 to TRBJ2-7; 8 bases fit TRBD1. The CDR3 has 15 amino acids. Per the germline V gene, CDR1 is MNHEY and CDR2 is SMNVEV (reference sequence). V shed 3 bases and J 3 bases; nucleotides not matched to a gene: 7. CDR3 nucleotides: TGTGCCAGCAGTTTCCTACCCGGACAGGGCTACGAGCAGTACTTC. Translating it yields CASSFLPGQGYEQYF.

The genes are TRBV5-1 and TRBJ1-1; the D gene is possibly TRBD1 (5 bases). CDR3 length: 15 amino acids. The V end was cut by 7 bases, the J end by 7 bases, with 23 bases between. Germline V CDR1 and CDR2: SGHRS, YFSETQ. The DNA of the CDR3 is TGCGCCAGCCGAGCTCGGGGGACCCTAAGGGGTGAAGCTTTCTTT. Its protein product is CASRARGTLRGEAFF.

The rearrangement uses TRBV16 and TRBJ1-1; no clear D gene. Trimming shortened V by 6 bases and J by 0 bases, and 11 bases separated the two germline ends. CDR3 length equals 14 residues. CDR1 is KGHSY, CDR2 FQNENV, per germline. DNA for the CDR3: TGTGCCAGCAGACGCCGGGAGGTGAACACTGAAGCTTTCTTT. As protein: CASRRREVNTEAFF.

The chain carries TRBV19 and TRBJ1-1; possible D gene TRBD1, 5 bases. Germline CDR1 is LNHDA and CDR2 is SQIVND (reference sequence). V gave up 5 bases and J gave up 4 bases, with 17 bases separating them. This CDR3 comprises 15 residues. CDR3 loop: CASSQVTVVSTEAFF. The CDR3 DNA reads TGTGCCAGTAGTCAGGTGACAGTCGTGAGCACTGAAGCTTTCTTT.

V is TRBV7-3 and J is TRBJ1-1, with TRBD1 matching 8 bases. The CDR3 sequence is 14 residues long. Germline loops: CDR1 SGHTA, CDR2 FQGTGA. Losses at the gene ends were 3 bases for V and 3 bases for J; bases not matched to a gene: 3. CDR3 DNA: TGTGCCAGCAGCTTGGGACAGGATTACACTGAAGCTTTCTTT. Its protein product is CASSLGQDYTEAFF.

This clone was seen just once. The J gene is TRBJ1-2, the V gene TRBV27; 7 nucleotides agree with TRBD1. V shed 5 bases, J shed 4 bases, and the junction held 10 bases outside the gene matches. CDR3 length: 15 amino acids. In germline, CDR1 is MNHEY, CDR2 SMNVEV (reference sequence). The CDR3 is CASSPRQGFGYGYTF. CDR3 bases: TGTGCCAGCAGTCCCCGACAGGGATTCGGCTATGGCTACACCTTC.

The CDR3 loop is CASSTQRNTEAFF. The CDR3 DNA reads as TGTGCCAGCAGTACACAGAGAAACACTGAAGCTTTCTTT. The V call is TRBV6-5, the J call TRBJ1-1; no firm D call. With 5 bases removed from V and 2 bases from J, the gap between germline ends came to 9 bases. CDR3 length: 13 amino acids. The germline V gene encodes CDR1 MNHEY and CDR2 SVGAGI.

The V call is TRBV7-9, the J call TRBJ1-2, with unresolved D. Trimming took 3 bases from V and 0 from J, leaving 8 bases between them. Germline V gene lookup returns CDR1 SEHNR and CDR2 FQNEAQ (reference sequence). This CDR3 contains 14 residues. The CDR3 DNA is TGTGCCAGCAGCTTCCCGCCGGCTAACTATGGCTACACCTTC. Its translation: CASSFPPANYGYTF.

This chain's CDR3 is CAVGGLAGVGTDTQYF. The CDR3 nucleotides are TGTGCCGTCGGCGGACTAGCGGGTGTAGGCACAGATACGCAGTATTTT. The chain uses TRBV27 and TRBJ2-3, with 11 bases lining up with TRBD2. The V gene's germline CDR1 is MNHEY and CDR2 SMNVEV (reference sequence). The length of the CDR3 is 16 residues. Losses at the gene ends were 11 bases for V and 1 base for J; bases not matched to a gene: 11.

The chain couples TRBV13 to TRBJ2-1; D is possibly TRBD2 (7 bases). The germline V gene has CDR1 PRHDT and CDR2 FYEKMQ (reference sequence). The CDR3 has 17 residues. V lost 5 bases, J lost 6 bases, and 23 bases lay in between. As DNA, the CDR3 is TGTGCCAGCAGCCCCCGGGGGGCTGGCGGGAGAGGCAATGAGCAGTTCTTC. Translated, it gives CASSPRGAGGRGNEQFF.

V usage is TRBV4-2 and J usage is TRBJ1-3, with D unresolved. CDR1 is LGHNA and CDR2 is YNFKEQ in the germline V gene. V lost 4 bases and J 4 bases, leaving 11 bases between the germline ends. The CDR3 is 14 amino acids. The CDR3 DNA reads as TGTGCCAGCAGCCCAACTGGTTACGGAAACACCATATATTTT. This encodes CASSPTGYGNTIYF.

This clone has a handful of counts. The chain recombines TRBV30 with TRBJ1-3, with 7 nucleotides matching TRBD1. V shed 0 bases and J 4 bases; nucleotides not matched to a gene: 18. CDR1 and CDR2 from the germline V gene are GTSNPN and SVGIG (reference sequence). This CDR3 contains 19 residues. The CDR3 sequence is CAWSVAPEDREGTGNTIYF. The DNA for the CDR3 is TGTGCCTGGAGTGTAGCCCCCGAAGACAGGGAAGGAACCGGAAACACCATATATTTT.

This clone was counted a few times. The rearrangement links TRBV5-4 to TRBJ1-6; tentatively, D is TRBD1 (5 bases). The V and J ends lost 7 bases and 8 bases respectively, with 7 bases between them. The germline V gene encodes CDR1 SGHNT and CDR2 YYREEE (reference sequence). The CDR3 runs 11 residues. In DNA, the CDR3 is TGTGCCAGCGGGGCCGATTCACCCCTCCACTTT. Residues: CASGADSPLHF.